The present TCR beta chain was sequenced within a study of vaccination and CD4 T cells after COVID-19. V was clipped by 3 bases and J by 4 bases, with 7 bases between them. The length of the CDR3 is 12 residues. Germline V gene lookup returns CDR1 MNHNS and CDR2 SASEGT. Note on this clonotype: The target antigen is unknown.

Treatment reported: roughly 10-day PBMC culture with coronavirus spike peptide pools or control peptides (ViraFEST assay). The Oncomine TCR Beta short-read assay was applied to DNA of cultured CD4+ T cells. The template was genomic DNA from cultured CD4+ T cells. MiXCR, run by TCRdb on the PCR reads, gives a single entry per CDR3 protein. The sample carries some 25,000 distinct CDR3 sequences, over 45% recorded once. Sample: CD4+ T cells from blood, cultured in vitro. This chain links TRBV6-1 with TRBJ2-7; D is unclear. This sequence originates from a human donor who had recovered from COVID-19. CDR3 sequence: CASSEGPYEQYF. The CDR3 nucleotides read TGTGCCAGCAGTGAGGGTCCATACGAGCAGTACTTC.